These T cell receptor beta chains were read from a single sample in a study of blood T cell repertoires in COVID-19. Some clones are missing from TCRdb's copy, which holds only in-frame ones; the method was immunoSEQ multiplex PCR. The table has a few hundred thousand clones, approximately 83% seen once. The sequencing input was peripheral blood. These receptors all come from a woman aged 30 to 39 with COVID-19, enrolled during active disease. CDR3s include the opening cysteine and the closing phenylalanine or tryptophan. The D gene is left open where the match is weak. The size field is filled for only some rows; it gives once, few, many or a size class.

>TRBV19|.|.|TRBJ2-7
CASRGSASSYEQYF
TGTGCCAGTAGAGGCTCAGCGAGCTCCTACGAGCAGTACTTC
>TRBV7-2|TRBD2|few|TRBJ2-1
CASSLQGLAGFNEQFF
TGTGCCAGCAGCTTACAGGGACTAGCGGGGTTCAATGAGCAGTTCTTC
>TRBV6-2/TRBV6-3|TRBD1|.|TRBJ1-5
CASSYGYSTGDQPQHF
TGTGCCAGCAGTTACGGTTATTCGACAGGGGATCAGCCCCAGCATTTT
>TRBV5-1|TRBD1|few|TRBJ1-4
CASSDPGQGAEKLFF
TGCGCCAGCAGCGACCCGGGACAGGGGGCTGAAAAACTGTTTTTT
>TRBV9|TRBD2|.|TRBJ2-3
CASSVSSGGATDTQYF
TGTGCCAGCAGCGTATCTAGCGGGGGTGCCACAGATACGCAGTATTTT
>TRBV9|.|.|TRBJ1-4
CASSASGATNEKLFF
TGTGCCAGCAGCGCGTCAGGTGCAACTAATGAAAAACTGTTTTTT
>TRBV19|.|once|TRBJ1-2
CASSGGLQGYTF
TGTGCCAGTAGTGGGGGACTCCAGGGCTACACCTTC
>TRBV4-2|.|.|TRBJ2-5
CASSQGPAGRETQYF
TGTGCCAGCAGCCAAGGGCCCGCGGGGAGGGAGACCCAGTACTTC
>TRBV30|.|.|TRBJ1-2
CACPGPGGYTF
TGTGCCTGCCCCGGCCCGGGTGGCTACACCTTC
>TRBV4-2|TRBD1|.|TRBJ1-1
CASSQTDRENTEAFF
TGTGCCAGCAGCCAAACGGACAGGGAAAACACTGAAGCTTTCTTT
>TRBV5-1|.|once|TRBJ2-3
CASSFGNGQVDTQYF
TGCGCCAGCAGCTTCGGAAATGGGCAGGTAGATACGCAGTATTTT
>TRBV4-3|.|.|TRBJ2-1
CASSQRTLYNEQFF
TGCGCCAGCAGCCAAAGGACACTCTACAATGAGCAGTTCTTC
>TRBV18|TRBD2|.|TRBJ2-5
CASSPLAGDSGETQYF
TGTGCCAGCTCACCACTAGCGGGGGATTCGGGGGAGACCCAGTACTTC
>TRBV7-2|.|.|TRBJ1-2
CASSSPRSGWGYTF
TGTGCCAGCAGCTCCCCCCGATCGGGGTGGGGCTACACCTTC
>TRBV20-1|.|.|TRBJ2-3
CSASREAGPDTQYF
TGCAGTGCTAGTCGTGAGGCGGGACCAGATACGCAGTATTTT
>TRBV5-6|.|.|TRBJ2-2
CASSHRDAGELFF
TGTGCCAGCAGCCATCGAGATGCCGGGGAGCTGTTTTTT
>TRBV7-8|.|many|TRBJ2-3
CASSRDSWRTDTQYF
TGTGCCAGCAGCCGAGATTCGTGGCGCACAGATACGCAGTATTTT
>TRBV7-2|TRBD2|.|TRBJ2-5
CASSLRLAGGAQYF
TGTGCCAGCAGCTTACGCCTAGCGGGGGGGGCCCAGTACTTC
>TRBV28|.|.|TRBJ1-2
CASTLKYSPGTNYGYTF
TGTGCCAGCACTTTAAAATACTCCCCAGGGACTAACTATGGCTACACCTTC
>TRBV18|TRBD1|.|TRBJ1-1
CASSPQGQSTEAFF
TGTGCCAGCTCACCTCAGGGACAGAGCACTGAAGCTTTCTTT
>TRBV9|.|few|TRBJ2-1
CASSAEAPYNEQFF
TGTGCCAGCAGCGCCGAGGCCCCTTACAATGAGCAGTTCTTC
>TRBV21-1|.|.|TRBJ2-1
CASSMGSGRAYNEQFF
TGTGCCAGCAGCATGGGTAGCGGGAGGGCCTACAATGAGCAGTTCTTC
>TRBV6-2/TRBV6-3|.|.|TRBJ1-5
CASSKWGPNQPQHF
TGTGCCAGCAGCAAGTGGGGGCCCAATCAGCCCCAGCATTTT
>TRBV24-1|TRBD2|.|TRBJ2-3
CATSAPSSGGAGWATDTQYF
TGTGCCACCAGTGCTCCGTCTAGCGGGGGGGCCGGATGGGCCACAGATACGCAGTATTTT
>TRBV2|.|.|TRBJ1-1
CASSAQLGLNTEAFF
TGTGCCAGCAGTGCCCAACTGGGCCTGAACACTGAAGCTTTCTTT
>TRBV30|.|.|TRBJ2-6
CAWSVVRVSRGANVLTF
TGTGCCTGGAGTGTAGTGCGGGTGTCTCGTGGGGCCAACGTCCTGACTTTC
>TRBV6-2/TRBV6-3|.|.|TRBJ1-5
CASSPRDGLYQPQHF
TGTGCCAGCAGCCCTCGAGACGGACTCTATCAGCCCCAGCATTTT
>TRBV7-3|TRBD2|.|TRBJ2-3
CASSSSGALGDTQYF
TGTGCCAGCAGCTCTAGCGGAGCCCTCGGAGATACGCAGTATTTT
>TRBV19|.|.|TRBJ1-1
CASSIETFGANTEAFF
TGTGCCAGTAGTATAGAGACCTTTGGGGCTAACACTGAAGCTTTCTTT
>TRBV12-3/TRBV12-4|.|once|TRBJ2-1
CASSFPQGREQFF
TGTGCCAGCAGTTTTCCACAGGGGAGGGAGCAGTTCTTC
>TRBV6-1|.|.|TRBJ2-7
CASSEYPKGIYEQYF
TGTGCCAGCAGTGAATACCCTAAGGGGATCTACGAGCAGTACTTC
>TRBV19|TRBD1|.|TRBJ2-7
CASSRDRDKRYEQYF
TGTGCCAGTAGTAGGGACAGGGATAAAAGGTACGAGCAGTACTTC
>TRBV4-1|TRBD1|once|TRBJ2-5
CASSLGTGGAETQYF
TGCGCCAGCAGTCTCGGGACAGGGGGTGCGGAGACCCAGTACTTC
>TRBV3-1/TRBV3-2|TRBD1|.|TRBJ1-3
CASSRQDRGYGNTIYF
TGTGCCAGCAGCCGTCAGGACAGGGGTTATGGAAACACCATATATTTT
>TRBV28|.|.|TRBJ1-2
CATDSYGYTF
TGTGCCACCGACAGCTATGGCTACACCTTC
>TRBV2|TRBD2|few|TRBJ2-3
CASSPPRLAVSTDTQYF
TGTGCCAGCAGCCCCCCCCGACTAGCGGTGAGCACAGATACGCAGTATTTT
>TRBV20-1|.|.|TRBJ2-7
CSARTGYEQYF
TGCAGTGCTAGGACAGGCTACGAGCAGTACTTC
>TRBV7-9|.|few|TRBJ2-7
CASSHGLYEQYF
TGTGCCAGCAGCCACGGACTCTACGAGCAGTACTTC
>TRBV6-5|.|.|TRBJ2-2
CALGPSGSRELFF
TGTGCCCTCGGGCCATCGGGGTCCCGGGAGCTGTTTTTT
>TRBV2|.|.|TRBJ1-4
CASSLRVPEKLFF
TGTGCCAGCAGTCTCAGGGTCCCCGAAAAACTGTTTTTT
>TRBV18|TRBD2|.|TRBJ2-1
CASSSSGGNYNEQFF
TGTGCCAGCTCATCCAGCGGGGGTAACTACAATGAGCAGTTCTTC
>TRBV7-9|.|.|TRBJ1-2
CASSPRWRGGLYGYTF
TGTGCCAGCAGCCCCCGGTGGCGGGGTGGCTTATATGGCTACACCTTC
>TRBV24-1|TRBD2|once|TRBJ2-3
CATSETSGRADTQYF
TGTGCCACCAGTGAAACTAGCGGGAGGGCAGATACGCAGTATTTT
>TRBV10-3|.|.|TRBJ1-2
CAISESSAANYGYTF
TGTGCCATCAGTGAGTCAAGTGCAGCTAACTATGGCTACACCTTC
>TRBV9|TRBD1|.|TRBJ2-3
CASSPRTGRTDTQYF
TGTGCCAGCAGCCCGCGGACAGGGCGCACAGATACGCAGTATTTT
>TRBV30|.|.|TRBJ2-1
CAWSRDTRDEQFF
TGTGCCTGGAGTCGGGACACTCGGGATGAGCAGTTCTTC
>TRBV7-9|.|.|TRBJ2-1
CASSFSLNGEQFF
TGTGCCAGCAGCTTTAGCTTGAATGGTGAGCAGTTCTTC
>TRBV25-1|.|.|TRBJ2-5
CASSEFRAGETQYF
TGTGCCAGCAGTGAATTCCGGGCGGGGGAGACCCAGTACTTC
>TRBV30|TRBD1|.|TRBJ2-5
CACGQGETQYF
TGTGCCTGTGGACAGGGAGAGACCCAGTACTTC
>TRBV9|TRBD2|.|TRBJ2-2
CASSPSGGAAGELFF
TGTGCCAGCAGCCCCAGCGGGGGGGCTGCCGGGGAGCTGTTTTTT
>TRBV27|.|.|TRBJ1-5
CASSFRGTAEPQHF
TGTGCCAGCAGTTTTAGGGGGACGGCGGAGCCCCAGCATTTT
>TRBV6-4|TRBD2|.|TRBJ2-2
CASSPLAGGNTGELFF
TGTGCCAGCAGCCCCCTAGCGGGGGGCAACACCGGGGAGCTGTTTTTT
>TRBV4-3|TRBD1|once|TRBJ2-7
CASARSGTGIGEQYF
TGCGCCAGCGCCAGGTCTGGGACAGGGATTGGGGAGCAGTACTTC
>TRBV9|TRBD1|.|TRBJ2-3
CASSLRDSQGDTQYF
TGTGCCAGCAGCCTCCGGGACAGTCAGGGAGATACGCAGTATTTT
>TRBV3-1/TRBV3-2|TRBD1|once|TRBJ1-5
CASSQDRTGSQPQHF
TGTGCCAGCAGCCAAGATAGGACAGGGAGCCAGCCCCAGCATTTT